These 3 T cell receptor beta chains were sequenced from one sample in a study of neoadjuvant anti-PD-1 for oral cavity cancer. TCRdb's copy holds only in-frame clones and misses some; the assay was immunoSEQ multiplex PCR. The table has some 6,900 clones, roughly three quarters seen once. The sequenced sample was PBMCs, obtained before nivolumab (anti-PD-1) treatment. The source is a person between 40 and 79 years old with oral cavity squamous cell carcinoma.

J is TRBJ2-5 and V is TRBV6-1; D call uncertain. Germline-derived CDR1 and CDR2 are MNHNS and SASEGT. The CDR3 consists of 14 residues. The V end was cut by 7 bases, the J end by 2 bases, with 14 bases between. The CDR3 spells CASTPSLIQETQYF. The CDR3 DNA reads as TGTGCCAGCACTCCAAGCTTGATTCAAGAGACCCAGTACTTC.

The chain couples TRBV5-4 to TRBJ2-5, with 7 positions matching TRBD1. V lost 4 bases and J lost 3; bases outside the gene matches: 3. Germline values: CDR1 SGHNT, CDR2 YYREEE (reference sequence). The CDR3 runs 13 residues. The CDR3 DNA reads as TGTGCCAGCAGCACAGGACAGGAAGAGACCCAGTACTTC. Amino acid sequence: CASSTGQEETQYF.

The CDR3 sequence is CASSPRQGLETQYF. The DNA of the CDR3 is TGTGCCAGCTCACCGAGACAGGGTTTAGAGACCCAGTACTTC. The V call is TRBV18, the J call TRBJ2-5; TRBD1 aligns across 7 bases. The CDR3 has 14 amino acids. Losses at the gene ends were 3 bases for V and 4 bases for J; bases not matched to a gene: 5. Germline V lookup: CDR1 KGHSH, CDR2 LQKENI.